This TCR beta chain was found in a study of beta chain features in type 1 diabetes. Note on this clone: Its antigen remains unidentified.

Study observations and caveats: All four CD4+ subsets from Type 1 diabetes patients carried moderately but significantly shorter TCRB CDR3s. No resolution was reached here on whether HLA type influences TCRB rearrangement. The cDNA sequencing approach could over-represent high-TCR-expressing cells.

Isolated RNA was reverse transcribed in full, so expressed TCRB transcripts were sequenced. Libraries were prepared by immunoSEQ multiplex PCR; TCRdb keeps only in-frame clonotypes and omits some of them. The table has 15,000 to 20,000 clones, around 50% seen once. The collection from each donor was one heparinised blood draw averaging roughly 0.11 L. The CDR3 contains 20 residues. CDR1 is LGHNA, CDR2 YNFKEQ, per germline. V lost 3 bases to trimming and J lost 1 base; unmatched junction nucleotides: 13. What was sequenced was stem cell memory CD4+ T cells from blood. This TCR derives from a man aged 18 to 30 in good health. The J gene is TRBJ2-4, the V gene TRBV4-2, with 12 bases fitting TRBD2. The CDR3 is CASSQYDLAGGPLAKNIQYF. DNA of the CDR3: TGTGCCAGCAGCCAGTACGACCTAGCGGGGGGGCCTCTGGCCAAAAACATTCAGTACTTC.